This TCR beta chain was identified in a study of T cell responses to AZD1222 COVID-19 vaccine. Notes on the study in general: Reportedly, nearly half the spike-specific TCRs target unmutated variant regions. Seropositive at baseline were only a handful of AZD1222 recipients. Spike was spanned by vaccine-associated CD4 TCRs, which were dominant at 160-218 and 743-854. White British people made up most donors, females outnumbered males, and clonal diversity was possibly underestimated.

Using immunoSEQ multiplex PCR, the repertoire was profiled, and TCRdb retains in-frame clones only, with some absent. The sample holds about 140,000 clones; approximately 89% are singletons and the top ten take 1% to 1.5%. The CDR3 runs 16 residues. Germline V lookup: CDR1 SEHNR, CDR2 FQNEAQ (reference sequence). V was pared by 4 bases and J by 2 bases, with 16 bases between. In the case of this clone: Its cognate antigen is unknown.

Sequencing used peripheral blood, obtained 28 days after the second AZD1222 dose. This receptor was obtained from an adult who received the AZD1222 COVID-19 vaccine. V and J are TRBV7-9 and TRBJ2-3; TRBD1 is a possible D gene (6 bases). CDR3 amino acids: CASSSNRDTFTDTQYF. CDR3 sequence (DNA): TGTGCCAGCAGCTCCAACCGGGACACCTTCACAGATACGCAGTATTTT.